One sample yielded the 8 T cell receptor beta chains listed below, sequenced in a study of blood T cell repertoires in COVID-19. Assay: immunoSEQ multiplex PCR; the TCRdb copy retains only in-frame clones and omits some. The sample shows 30,000 to 40,000 clones, roughly 85% of them seen only once. What was sequenced was peripheral blood. The receptors here all came from an older woman with active COVID-19.

The chain employs TRBV15 and TRBJ1-1; D is perhaps TRBD1 (6 bases). Looked up from germline, CDR1 is LNHNV and CDR2 is YYDKDF (reference sequence). Between the trimmed V and J ends, which lost 7 bases and 4 bases, there was a span of 22 bases. This CDR3 region has 16 residues. Here the CDR3 reads CATNSPSGAGATEAFF. The CDR3 DNA reads as TGTGCCACCAACTCCCCAAGTGGGGCGGGGGCCACTGAAGCTTTCTTT.

The chain carries TRBV5-4 and TRBJ2-1; 8 bases line up with TRBD2. Germline CDR1 is SGHNT and CDR2 is YYREEE (reference sequence). The CDR3 is 16 residues long. J was trimmed by 2 bases and V by 1 base; bases with no gene match: 5. CDR3 loop: CASSLPAGGAYNEQFF. Here the CDR3 DNA reads TGTGCCAGCAGCTTGCCCGCGGGGGGCGCCTACAATGAGCAGTTCTTC.

CDR3 protein: CASRQESTDTQYF. The CDR3, as DNA: TGTGCCAGCCGACAGGAGAGCACAGATACGCAGTATTTT. The rearrangement joins TRBV3-1 (or the pseudogene TRBV3-2) to TRBJ2-3; possibly TRBD1 for D (6 bases). V shed 8 bases and J shed 0 bases, with 9 bases lying between them. This CDR3 is 13 amino acids long. CDR1 LGHDT and CDR2 YNNKEL come from the germline V gene (reference sequence).

This chain links TRBV7-9 with TRBJ2-3, with 10 bases aligning to TRBD2. The CDR3 runs to 16 residues. Losses at the gene ends were 4 bases for V and 5 bases for J; bases not matched to a gene: 9. Per germline, CDR1 SEHNR and CDR2 FQNEAQ (reference sequence). The CDR3 is CASSSWTSGIIDTQYF. The CDR3 bases are TGTGCCAGCAGCTCCTGGACTAGCGGAATTATAGATACGCAGTATTTT. The whole variable domain, filled in from reference TRBV7-9 and TRBJ2-3, reads DTGVSQNPRHKITKRGQNVTFRCDPISEHNRLYWYRQTLGQGPEFLTYFQNEAQLEKSRLLSDRFSAERPKGSFSTLEIQRTEQGDSAMYLCASSSWTSGIIDTQYFGPGTRLTVL.

The chain joins TRBV7-2 to TRBJ2-1; D is possibly TRBD2 (6 bases). This CDR3 comprises 12 residues. Germline V lookup: CDR1 SGHTA, CDR2 FQGNSA. Trimming cost V 3 bases and J 9 bases, with 9 bases left between them. CDR3 nucleotide sequence: TGTGCCAGCAGCTTCCCCGGGGGTGAGCAGTTCTTC. This codes for CASSFPGGEQFF.

The rearrangement joins TRBV24-1 to TRBJ2-3, with D possibly TRBD1 on 6 matching bases. The V gene's germline CDR1 is KGHDR and CDR2 SFDVKD. Trimming cost V 1 base and J 1 base, with 11 bases left between them. This CDR3 contains 16 residues. The CDR3 DNA reads as TGTGCCACCAGTGATTTTGGGACAAGGGGCACAGATACGCAGTATTTT. This gives the protein CATSDFGTRGTDTQYF.

The CDR3 region is CASSSDRGGTEAFF. The CDR3 DNA reads as TGTGCCAGCAGCTCGGACAGGGGTGGGACTGAAGCTTTCTTT. The J gene is TRBJ1-1, the V gene TRBV7-9; 9 bases are a match to TRBD1. There are 14 residues in the CDR3. With 4 bases clipped from V and 5 bases from J, the junction kept 5 bases outside the gene matches. CDR1 and CDR2 from the germline V gene are SEHNR and FQNEAQ (reference sequence).

This sequence joins TRBV6-5 and TRBJ2-3; possibly TRBD1 for D (6 bases). The V end was cut by 0 bases, the J end by 4 bases, with 11 bases between. The CDR3 covers 15 residues. Germline V gene lookup returns CDR1 MNHEY and CDR2 SVGAGI. CDR3 bases: TGTGCCAGCAGTTACTCGGTATCAGGGGCAGATACGCAGTATTTT. It specifies CASSYSVSGADTQYF.